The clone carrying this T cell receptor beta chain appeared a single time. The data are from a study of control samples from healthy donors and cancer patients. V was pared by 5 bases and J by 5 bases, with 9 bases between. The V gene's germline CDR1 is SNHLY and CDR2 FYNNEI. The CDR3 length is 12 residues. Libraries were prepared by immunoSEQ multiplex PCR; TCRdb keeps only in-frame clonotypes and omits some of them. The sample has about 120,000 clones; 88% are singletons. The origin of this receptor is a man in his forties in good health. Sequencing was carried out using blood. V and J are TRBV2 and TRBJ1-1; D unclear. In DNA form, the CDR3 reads TGTGCCAGCAGTTTAGAGGGAACTGAAGCTTTCTTT. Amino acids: CASSLEGTEAFF.